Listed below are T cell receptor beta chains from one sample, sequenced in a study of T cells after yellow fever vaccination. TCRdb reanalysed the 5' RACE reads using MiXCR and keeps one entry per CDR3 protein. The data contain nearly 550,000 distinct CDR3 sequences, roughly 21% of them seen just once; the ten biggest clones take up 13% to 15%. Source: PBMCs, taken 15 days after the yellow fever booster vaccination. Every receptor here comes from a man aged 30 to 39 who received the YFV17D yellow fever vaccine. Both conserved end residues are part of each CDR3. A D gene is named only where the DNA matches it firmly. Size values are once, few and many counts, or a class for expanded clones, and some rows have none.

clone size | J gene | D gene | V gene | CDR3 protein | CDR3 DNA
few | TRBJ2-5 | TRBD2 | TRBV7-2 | CASSLRRLAGQETQYF | TGTGCCAGCAGCTTAAGGAGACTAGCGGGCCAAGAGACCCAGTACTTC
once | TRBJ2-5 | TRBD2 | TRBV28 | CASSIAGGAETQYF | TGTGCCAGCAGTATAGCGGGAGGAGCGGAGACCCAGTACTTC
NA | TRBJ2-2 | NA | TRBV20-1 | CSALTPNTGELFF | TGCAGTGCCCTCACCCCGAACACCGGGGAGCTGTTTTTT
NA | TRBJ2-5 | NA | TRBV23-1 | CATLGSRETQYF | TGCGCCACTCTAGGGTCCAGAGAGACCCAGTACTTC
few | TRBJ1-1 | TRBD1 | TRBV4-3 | CASSNQQGGTEAFF | TGCGCCAGCAGCAACCAACAGGGGGGCACTGAAGCTTTCTTT
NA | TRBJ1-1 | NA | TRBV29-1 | CSAGYMNTEAFF | TGCAGCGCGGGATATATGAACACTGAAGCTTTCTTT
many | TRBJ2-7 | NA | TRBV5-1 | CASSIFSGYEQYF | TGCGCCAGCAGTATCTTCAGTGGGTACGAGCAGTACTTC
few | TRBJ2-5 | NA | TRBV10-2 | CASSEIPGVETQYF | TGCGCCAGCAGTGAGATCCCAGGGGTGGAGACCCAGTACTTC
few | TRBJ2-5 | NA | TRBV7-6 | CASSFRLGQETQYF | TGTGCCAGCAGCTTCCGCCTGGGCCAAGAGACCCAGTACTTC
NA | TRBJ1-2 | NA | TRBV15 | CATSRDLYSPDGYTF | TGTGCCACCAGCAGAGATCTGTACAGCCCTGATGGCTACACCTTC
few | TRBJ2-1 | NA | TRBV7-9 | CASSQGGASRF | TGTGCCAGCAGCCAGGGGGGAGCTAGCCGCTTC
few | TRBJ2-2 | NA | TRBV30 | CAWSAPGTSRGELFF | TGTGCCTGGTCGGCTCCCGGGACATCACGCGGGGAGCTGTTTTTT
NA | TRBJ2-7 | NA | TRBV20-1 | CSAPERSGGYEQYF | TGCAGTGCCCCGGAACGTTCAGGAGGCTACGAGCAGTACTTC
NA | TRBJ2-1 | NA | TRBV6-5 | CASSYSPRGYNEQFF | TGTGCCAGCAGTTACTCGCCCAGGGGCTACAATGAGCAGTTCTTC
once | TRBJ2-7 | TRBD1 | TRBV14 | CASSPIGDRAYEQYF | TGTGCCAGCAGCCCCATAGGGGACAGAGCCTACGAGCAGTACTTC
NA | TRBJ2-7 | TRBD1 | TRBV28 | CASNKPGTGKTYEQYF | TGTGCCAGCAACAAGCCTGGGACAGGGAAAACCTACGAGCAGTACTTC
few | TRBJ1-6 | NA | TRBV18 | CASSRGFSYNSPLHF | TGTGCCAGCTCGCGGGGGTTCTCCTATAATTCACCCCTCCACTTT
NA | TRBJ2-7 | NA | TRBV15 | CATSRELKGPIYEQYF | TGTGCCACCAGCAGAGAGCTCAAGGGACCGATCTACGAGCAGTACTTC
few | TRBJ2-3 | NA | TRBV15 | CATSRDRWTSTDTQYF | TGTGCCACCAGCAGAGATAGGTGGACTAGCACAGATACGCAGTATTTT
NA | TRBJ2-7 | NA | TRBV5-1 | CASSPADDPWEQYF | TGCGCCAGCAGCCCCGCTGACGACCCCTGGGAGCAGTACTTC
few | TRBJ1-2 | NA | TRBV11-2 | CASSSRSRVHGYTF | TGTGCCAGCAGCTCAAGGAGTAGGGTTCATGGCTACACCTTC
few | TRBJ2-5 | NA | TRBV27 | CASSWAGVKETQYF | TGTGCCAGCAGTTGGGCAGGAGTTAAAGAGACCCAGTACTTC
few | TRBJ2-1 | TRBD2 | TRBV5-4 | CASSLGGLAAGNEQFF | TGTGCCAGCAGCTTGGGGGGACTAGCGGCGGGCAATGAGCAGTTCTTC
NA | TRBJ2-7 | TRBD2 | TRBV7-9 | CASSQRGGAIEQYF | TGTGCCAGCAGTCAACGCGGGGGGGCGATCGAGCAGTACTTC
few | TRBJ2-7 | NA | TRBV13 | CASSPVANYEQYF | TGTGCCAGCAGCCCAGTGGCCAACTACGAGCAGTACTTC
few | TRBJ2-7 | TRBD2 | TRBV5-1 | CASSFGLASAASYEQYF | TGCGCCAGCAGCTTCGGACTAGCGAGTGCGGCCTCCTACGAGCAGTACTTC
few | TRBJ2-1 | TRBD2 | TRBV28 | CASGLAGYEQFF | TGTGCCAGCGGTCTAGCGGGATATGAGCAGTTCTTC
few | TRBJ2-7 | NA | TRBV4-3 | CASSQEGGGPHEQYF | TGCGCCAGCAGCCAAGAGGGAGGCGGGCCCCACGAGCAGTACTTC
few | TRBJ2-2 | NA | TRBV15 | CATSRDSGWSGELFF | TGTGCCACCAGCAGAGATTCGGGGTGGTCCGGGGAGCTGTTTTTT
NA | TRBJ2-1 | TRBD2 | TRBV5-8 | CASSKGLAGGNEQFF | TGTGCCAGCAGCAAGGGACTAGCGGGAGGCAATGAGCAGTTCTTC
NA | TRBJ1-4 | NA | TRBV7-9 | CASSLVQINEKLFF | TGTGCCAGCAGCTTAGTACAGATTAATGAAAAACTGTTTTTT
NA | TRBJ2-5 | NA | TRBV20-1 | CSAIGYINGAPQETQYF | TGCAGTGCCATCGGCTACATAAACGGGGCGCCGCAAGAGACCCAGTACTTC
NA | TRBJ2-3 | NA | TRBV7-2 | CASSPGPGSDTQYF | TGTGCCAGCAGCCCAGGACCCGGGTCCGATACGCAGTATTTT
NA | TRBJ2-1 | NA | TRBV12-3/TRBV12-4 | CASSFYRRGYNEQFF | TGTGCCAGCAGTTTTTATCGGCGGGGTTACAATGAGCAGTTCTTC
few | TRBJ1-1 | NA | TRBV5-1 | CASSLEGDLNTEAFF | TGCGCCAGCAGCTTGGAAGGGGACTTGAACACTGAAGCTTTCTTT
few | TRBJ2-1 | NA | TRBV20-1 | CSARDARRIDNEQFF | TGCAGTGCTAGAGATGCGAGGAGGATAGACAATGAGCAGTTCTTC
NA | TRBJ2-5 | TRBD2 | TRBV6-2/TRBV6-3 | CASSYPKYSGSIETQYF | TGTGCCAGCAGTTACCCAAAGTATAGCGGGAGTATCGAGACCCAGTACTTC
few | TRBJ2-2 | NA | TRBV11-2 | CASSLAQVKDTGELFF | TGTGCCAGCAGCTTAGCTCAGGTGAAGGACACCGGGGAGCTGTTTTTT
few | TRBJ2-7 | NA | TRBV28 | CASSPADGYEQYF | TGTGCCAGCAGTCCCGCCGACGGCTACGAGCAGTACTTC
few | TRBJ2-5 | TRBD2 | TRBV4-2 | CASSQSGGRAWETQYF | TGTGCCAGCAGCCAATCTGGAGGGAGGGCCTGGGAGACCCAGTACTTC
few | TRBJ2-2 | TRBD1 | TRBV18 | CASSPRQGAYTGELFF | TGTGCCAGCTCACCAAGGCAGGGGGCATATACCGGGGAGCTGTTTTTT
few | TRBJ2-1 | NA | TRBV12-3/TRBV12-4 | CASSFLGQQFF | TGTGCCAGCAGTTTTTTGGGCCAGCAGTTCTTC
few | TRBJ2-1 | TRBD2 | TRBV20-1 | CSARGLAGESYNEQFF | TGCAGTGCTAGGGGGCTAGCGGGAGAGTCCTACAATGAGCAGTTCTTC
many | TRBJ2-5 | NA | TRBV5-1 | CASSPPQGGGGETQYF | TGCGCCAGCAGCCCTCCCCAGGGAGGAGGAGGGGAGACCCAGTACTTC
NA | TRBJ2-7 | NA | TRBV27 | CASSLDSRSSYEQYF | TGTGCCAGCAGCCTCGACAGCCGGAGCTCCTACGAGCAGTACTTC
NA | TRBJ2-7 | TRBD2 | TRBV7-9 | CASSGGGKSSYEQYF | TGTGCCAGCAGCGGGGGGGGGAAGTCCTCCTACGAGCAGTACTTC
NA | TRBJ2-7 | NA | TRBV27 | CASRPRAPKTHEQYF | TGTGCCAGCAGACCACGGGCCCCTAAGACCCACGAGCAGTACTTC
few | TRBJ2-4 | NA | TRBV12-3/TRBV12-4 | CASSFRVWENIQYF | TGTGCCAGCAGTTTCAGGGTGTGGGAAAACATTCAGTACTTC